What follows are 19 T cell receptor beta chains derived from one specimen sequenced in a study of blood T cells in healthy people across ages. PCR was performed a second time for about 6 to 12 cycles using a sample-barcoded 5' primer and a J-beta primer mix. TCRdb re-analysed the 5' RACE reads in MiXCR, keeping a single row per CDR3 protein. The table records about 1.5 million distinct CDR3 sequences, 35% to 45% of them present only once. The sample was blood. The receptor set was obtained from a woman between 18 and 29 years old in good health.

The rearrangement links TRBV7-8 to TRBJ2-3, with TRBD2 matching 8 bases. The CDR3 totals 15 residues. With 5 bases clipped from V and 6 bases from J, the junction kept 10 bases outside the gene matches. Germline CDR1 and CDR2: SGHVS and FQNEAQ. This chain's CDR3 is CASSGPAGVSDTQYF. The CDR3 nucleotides read TGTGCCAGCAGCGGGCCAGCGGGAGTCTCGGATACGCAGTATTTT.

This clonotype has a handful of counts. The gene calls are TRBV4-3 and TRBJ2-3, with 12 bases fitting TRBD2. Germline lookup yields CDR1 LGHNA and CDR2 YSLEER. V dropped 2 bases and J dropped 6; count of bases not matched to a gene: 9. This CDR3 region has 17 residues. The CDR3 region has the DNA TGCGCCAGCAGCCAATCTAGCGGGGGGGCGGTTTCGGATACGCAGTATTTT. Protein: CASSQSSGGAVSDTQYF.

The chain has TRBV11-2 and TRBJ1-1; the match to TRBD1 covers 7 bases. With 4 bases clipped from V and 4 bases from J, the junction kept 9 bases outside the gene matches. The CDR3 contains 15 residues. The germline CDR1 and CDR2 sequences are SGHAT and FQNNGV. The CDR3 DNA reads as TGTGCCAGCAGCTACCAACAGGGGACGGGCACTGAAGCTTTCTTT. Protein product: CASSYQQGTGTEAFF.

The chain is built from TRBV18 and TRBJ2-1; D is perhaps TRBD1 (5 bases). V was trimmed by 3 bases and J by 0 bases, leaving 12 bases between them. CDR1 KGHSH and CDR2 LQKENI come from the germline V gene. The CDR3 loop spans 16 amino acids. The CDR3 region has the DNA TGTGCCAGCTCACCTCTAAGGGGTAGCTCCTACAATGAGCAGTTCTTC. This encodes CASSPLRGSSYNEQFF.

This clonotype was observed a few times. The chain carries TRBV29-1 and TRBJ2-7; 13 bases agree with TRBD2. This CDR3 has 17 residues. V was clipped by 4 bases and J by 7 bases; unmatched bases: 16. CDR1 SQVTM and CDR2 ANQGSEA come from the germline V gene. The CDR3 nucleotides are TGCAGCGTTGGCCCCCTGACTAGCGGGGGGCCTTCTGGGGAGCAGTACTTC. Translated: CSVGPLTSGGPSGEQYF.

V and J are TRBV6-5 and TRBJ2-2, with 9 bases matching TRBD2. V lost 5 bases and J lost 4; bases outside the gene matches: 8. The germline gives CDR1 MNHEY, CDR2 SVGAGI. The CDR3 covers 16 residues. For the CDR3, the DNA is TGTGCCAGCAGTACCCCTAGCGGGAAATCCACCGGGGAGCTGTTTTTT. Translation: CASSTPSGKSTGELFF.

CDR3 in amino acids: CASSQWANVGTEAFF. DNA for the CDR3: TGCGCCAGCAGCCAATGGGCCAACGTAGGCACTGAAGCTTTCTTT. The gene calls are TRBV4-3 and TRBJ1-1; D gene ambiguous. The CDR3 loop spans 15 amino acids. Trimming left V 2 bases short and J 4 bases short, with 14 bases between. The V gene's germline CDR1 is LGHNA and CDR2 YSLEER.

This clonotype turned up a few times. The V call is TRBV5-1, the J call TRBJ2-7; TRBD2 matches 10 bases. CDR1 and CDR2 from the germline V gene are SGHRS and YFSETQ. This CDR3 comprises 15 residues. Unmatched junction bases numbered 4, after V lost 2 bases and J lost 2 bases. The CDR3 DNA reads as TGCGCCAGCAGCTTTAGCGGGAGGTCCGCCTACGAGCAGTACTTC. It specifies CASSFSGRSAYEQYF.

This clonotype was seen a few times. The rearrangement uses TRBV20-1 and TRBJ2-7; 12 bases align to TRBD2. This CDR3 contains 14 residues. V was pared by 5 bases and J by 4 bases, with 6 bases of the junction left unmatched. Germline CDR1 DFQATT, CDR2 SNEGSKA (reference sequence). The CDR3 DNA is TGCAGTGCTTACGGACTAGCGGGGAAATACGAGCAGTACTTC. Translating it yields CSAYGLAGKYEQYF.

V is TRBV7-8 and J is TRBJ1-1; D gene unclear. V lost 2 bases and J 0 bases, leaving 10 bases between the germline ends. CDR3 size: 15 residues. From germline, CDR1 is SGHVS and CDR2 FQNEAQ. CDR3 region: CASSLYRTMNTEAFF. CDR3 in DNA: TGTGCCAGCAGCTTATACAGAACCATGAACACTGAAGCTTTCTTT.

This chain joins TRBV5-1 and TRBJ1-4; D is uncertain. The V gene's germline CDR1 is SGHRS and CDR2 YFSETQ. V was cut by 0 bases and J by 4 bases, with 10 bases left in between. This CDR3 is built from 15 residues. CDR3 protein: CASSLGPEGNEKLFF. The CDR3 nucleotides are TGCGCCAGCAGCTTGGGCCCCGAGGGTAATGAAAAACTGTTTTTT.

The rearrangement uses TRBV6-1 and TRBJ2-1; 8 positions agree with TRBD1. This CDR3 has 16 residues. V gave up 3 bases and J gave up 3 bases; unmatched junction bases: 7. CDR1 is MNHNS, CDR2 SASEGT, per germline. The DNA for the CDR3 is TGTGCCAGCAGTGAGGACGACAGGGGACTCTACAATGAGCAGTTCTTC. This gives the protein CASSEDDRGLYNEQFF.

This clonotype was detected a few times. The chain is built from TRBV14 and TRBJ2-7, with a possible D match to TRBD1 (6 bases). This CDR3 contains 13 residues. CDR1 is SGHDN, CDR2 FVKESK, per germline. V was pared by 2 bases and J by 4 bases, with 9 bases between. The CDR3 sequence is CASSQYRDYEQYF. CDR3 sequence (DNA): TGTGCCAGCAGCCAATACAGGGATTACGAGCAGTACTTC.

The chain links TRBV7-3 to TRBJ2-3, with 10 nucleotides matching TRBD1. The germline gives CDR1 SGHTA, CDR2 FQGTGA. The CDR3 spans 14 residues. The V and J ends lost 4 bases and 6 bases, in that order; junction bases with no gene match: 4. The DNA of the CDR3 is TGTGCCAGCAGCTGGGACAGGGGTTCCGATACGCAGTATTTT. Translation gives CASSWDRGSDTQYF.

Note on this clonotype: At one end the junction does not follow the germline gene, possibly because of a read error. The chain links TRBV7-2 to TRBJ2-3, with no clear D. Germline values: CDR1 SGHTA, CDR2 FQGNSA. This CDR3 comprises 14 residues. This CDR3 reads CAGSLYSGADTQYF. CDR3 nucleotides: TGTGCCGGCAGCTTATACTCTGGGGCAGATACGCAGTATTTT.

V gene TRBV6-5 combines with J gene TRBJ2-1, with TRBD2 as a possible D gene (5 bases). V lost 4 bases, J lost 9 bases, and 16 bases lay in between. The germline CDR1 and CDR2 sequences are MNHEY and SVGAGI. The CDR3 has 14 residues. CDR3 protein: CASSLSGRPGEQFF. The CDR3 DNA follows: TGTGCCAGCAGTTTAAGCGGACGACCGGGTGAGCAGTTCTTC.

J is TRBJ2-5 and V is TRBV20-1; D is undetermined. Trimming removed 3 bases from V and 7 bases from J, with 12 bases in between. Germline V lookup: CDR1 DFQATT, CDR2 SNEGSKA (reference sequence). This CDR3 spans 12 amino acids. In DNA form, the CDR3 reads TGCAGTGCTAGTCGTGCCCCAGGGACCCAGTACTTC. It is translated as CSASRAPGTQYF.

The chain carries TRBV20-1 and TRBJ2-7; no reliable D call. Matching the DNA end better, TRBJ2-4 makes the J call doubtful. The germline V gene has CDR1 DFQATT and CDR2 SNEGSKA (reference sequence). This CDR3 region has 13 residues. The CDR3: CSATSLGLRIQYF. CDR3 DNA sequence: TGCAGTGCTACCTCTCTAGGTCTCCGCATTCAGTACTTC.

This clonotype was found a few times. V and J are TRBV12-3 or TRBV12-4 and TRBJ1-5; 11 nucleotides agree with TRBD1. The CDR3 is 15 residues long. Losses at the gene ends were 4 bases for V and 11 bases for J; bases not matched to a gene: 10. The CDR3 nucleotides are TGTGCCAGCAGTTACCGGGACAGGGGGACTGGTTCCCAGCATTTT. Amino acids: CASSYRDRGTGSQHF.